This T cell receptor beta chain was sequenced for a study of blood T cell repertoires in COVID-19. Looking at the study overall: The samples span acute and convalescent COVID-19 from the United States, Italy and Spain. Nucleic acid was either cDNA or gDNA, and it came from T cells, B-cell-depleted T cells, or PBMCs.

This CDR3 is 13 amino acids long. Germline V gives CDR1 DFQATT, CDR2 SNEGSKA (reference sequence). The V gene end was trimmed by 4 bases and the J gene end by 4 bases; junction bases not matched to a gene: 5. Original handling: By means of reference gene primer amplification, nucleated cell counts were estimated. Only in-frame clones appear in the TCRdb table, and some are missing; sequencing was by immunoSEQ multiplex PCR. The V and J calls and clone size are taken from that table; D and trimming were inferred from the DNA. The repertoire holds tens of thousands of clones, with 85% as singletons. The specimen sequenced was peripheral blood. The sequence was collected from a man older than 75 with acute or convalescent COVID-19. The chain links TRBV20-1 to TRBJ1-2, with 8 bases lining up with TRBD1. The CDR3 coding sequence is TGCAGTGCTACTGACAGGGGAGCCTATGGCTACACCTTC. Protein: CSATDRGAYGYTF.